This entry concerns a single T cell receptor (beta chain). The sample is drawn from a study of blood T cell repertoires in COVID-19. Sequencing was performed with immunoSEQ multiplex PCR; in TCRdb, only in-frame clones are kept and a portion is missing. The sample has about 150,000 clones, 84% seen once. The CDR3 is 12 amino acids. The germline V gene encodes CDR1 LGHNT and CDR2 FRNRAP. The V and J ends lost 2 bases and 6 bases respectively, with 6 bases between them. This receptor was taken from a human donor in a cohort sampled during active COVID-19. What was sequenced was peripheral blood. This sequence joins TRBV12-5 and TRBJ2-3; D not certain. In DNA form, the CDR3 reads TGTGCTAGTGGTTTGTCCTCCGATACGCAGTATTTT. Translation gives CASGLSSDTQYF.